Each of the 24 T cell receptor beta chains below was sequenced from the same sample in a study of T cells in Graves' hyperthyroidism and ophthalmopathy. Amplified TCR beta CDR3 regions came from RNA transcripts. An initial round of RT-PCR targeting the TCR CDR3 relied on the HTBI primer set. TCRdb fed the multiplex PCR reads into MiXCR, producing one record per CDR3 protein. The table has about 600,000 distinct CDR3 sequences, approximately 15% seen once; the top ten hold less than 3.5%. Sequenced: blood. These TCRs come from a woman between 35 and 50 years old with Graves' ophthalmopathy.

V is TRBV6-1 and J is TRBJ2-1; 9 bases fit TRBD2. V gave up 8 bases and J gave up 6 bases; unmatched junction bases: 11. Germline V CDR1 and CDR2: MNHNS, SASEGT. CDR3 size: 15 residues. CDR3 DNA: TGTGCCAGCCGAGCTATGGGACTAGCAACCAATGAGCAGTTCTTC. This sequence encodes CASRAMGLATNEQFF.

This clonotype occurred a few times. The chain recombines TRBV27 with TRBJ1-2, with a tentative D call TRBD1 (5 bases). CDR1 and CDR2 (germline): MNHEY, SMNVEV (reference sequence). This CDR3 spans 16 amino acids. V was trimmed by 5 bases and J by 2 bases, leaving 18 bases between them. CDR3 DNA: TGTGCCAGCAGTAAGGACGGGTTGGGGGGAAACTATGGCTACACCTTC. Its protein is CASSKDGLGGNYGYTF.

The genes are TRBV6-1 and TRBJ1-5; D perhaps matches TRBD1 (5 bases). This CDR3 has 13 amino acids. The V end was cut by 7 bases, the J end by 5 bases, with 12 bases between. Germline CDR1 is MNHNS and CDR2 is SASEGT. The CDR3 reads CASTPGGDQPQHF. CDR3 in DNA: TGTGCCAGCACCCCCGGGGGGGATCAGCCCCAGCATTTT.

The chain recombines TRBV4-1 with TRBJ2-5, with 8 bases fitting TRBD2. Germline trimming cut 1 base from V and 4 bases from J; bases unmatched to any gene: 17. This CDR3 is built from 19 residues. The V gene's germline CDR1 is MGHRA and CDR2 YSYEKL. As DNA, the CDR3 is TGCGCCAGCAGCCAAGTGAGAGGTCGGAGCGGGAGTGGGCGAGAGACCCAGTACTTC. It yields the protein CASSQVRGRSGSGRETQYF.

This chain uses TRBV27 with TRBJ1-6; D gene uncertain. This CDR3 contains 13 residues. V was trimmed by 5 bases and J by 7 bases, leaving 9 bases between them. Germline assignment: CDR1 MNHEY and CDR2 SMNVEV (reference sequence). The DNA of the CDR3 is TGTGCCAGCAGTCGAAGTAGCAATTCACCCCTCCACTTT. It translates to CASSRSSNSPLHF.

At least ten counts were recorded for this clonotype. The chain uses TRBV20-1 and TRBJ2-3, with TRBD2 matching 7 bases. The ends lost 3 bases at V and 0 bases at J; junction bases unmatched: 6. CDR1 is DFQATT and CDR2 is SNEGSKA in the germline V gene (reference sequence). The CDR3 extends over 15 amino acids. The CDR3 DNA sequence: TGCAGTGCTAGGGGAGGGGCAGGGAGCACAGATACGCAGTATTTT. It specifies CSARGGAGSTDTQYF.

This clonotype was found many times. This chain links TRBV5-1 with TRBJ2-1, with 10 bases that match TRBD2. Germline values: CDR1 SGHRS, CDR2 YFSETQ. This CDR3 has 16 amino acids. V was clipped by 0 bases and J by 7 bases; unmatched bases: 7. CDR3 DNA: TGCGCCAGCAGCTTGGGAGCTAGCGGGGGTAGAAATGAGCAGTTCTTC. This sequence encodes CASSLGASGGRNEQFF.

This clonotype was seen many times. The chain uses TRBV12-3 or TRBV12-4 and TRBJ1-5; no reliable D call. V was pared by 3 bases and J by 3 bases, with 15 bases between. The length of the CDR3 is 16 residues. The CDR3 DNA reads TGTGCCAGCAGTTTCGACACGGACGGTTACAATCAGCCCCAGCATTTT. As protein: CASSFDTDGYNQPQHF.

Turning to this clonotype: A clone one base away is much larger, so this may be a read error. The J gene is TRBJ2-1, the V gene TRBV11-1, with TRBD1 identical over 9 bases. This CDR3 has 16 amino acids. The germline V gene has CDR1 SGHAT and CDR2 FQDESV (reference sequence). The V segment lost 4 bases and the J segment 0 bases; nucleotides outside the gene matches: 4. The CDR3 DNA sequence: TGTGCCAGCAGCTCCAAGACAGGGGGCTCCTACAATGAGCAGTTCTTC. It yields the protein CASSSKTGGSYNEQFF. Using reference TRBV11-1 and TRBJ2-1 for the parts outside the CDR3, the full variable domain is EAEVAQSPRYKITEKSQAVAFWCDPISGHATLYWYRQILGQGPELLVQFQDESVVDDSQLPKDRFSAERLKGVDSTLKIQPAELGDSAMYLCASSSKTGGSYNEQFFGPGTRLTVL.

This chain connects TRBV6-2 or TRBV6-3 to TRBJ1-2, with 8 bases matching TRBD1. J gave up 6 bases and V 6 bases, and 6 bases lay outside the gene matches. The germline V gene encodes CDR1 MNHEY and CDR2 SVGEGT. The length of the CDR3 is 13 residues. The CDR3 spells CASRTGGEDGYTF. The CDR3 DNA reads TGTGCCAGCAGAACAGGGGGGGAGGATGGCTACACCTTC.

This CDR3 reads CSARDYGGLRGGTVGRQPQHF. The CDR3 DNA follows: TGCAGTGCTAGAGATTATGGGGGCCTCCGAGGGGGTACCGTTGGTCGACAGCCCCAGCATTTT. The V and J genes are TRBV20-1 and TRBJ1-5; D is possibly TRBD1 (6 bases). V lost 0 bases and J 7 bases, leaving 34 bases between the germline ends. The CDR3 runs 21 residues. The germline V gene encodes CDR1 DFQATT and CDR2 SNEGSKA (reference sequence).

The chain is built from TRBV4-1 and TRBJ2-3; a weak D match, TRBD2 (6 bases). V lost 0 bases to trimming and J lost 6 bases, with 19 bases between them. In germline, CDR1 is MGHRA, CDR2 YSYEKL. The CDR3 contains 17 residues. The CDR3 sequence: CASSQDLNWRGGDTQYF. DNA for the CDR3: TGCGCCAGCAGCCAAGATTTGAATTGGAGGGGTGGTGATACGCAGTATTTT.

V gene TRBV5-1 combines with J gene TRBJ2-1, with a weak D call TRBD2 (5 bases). This CDR3 contains 14 residues. Germline V gene sequence: CDR1 SGHRS, CDR2 YFSETQ. V lost 0 bases and J 9 bases, leaving 13 bases between the germline ends. This CDR3 is CASSLAGSFGEQFF. CDR3 DNA sequence: TGCGCCAGCAGCTTGGCGGGAAGTTTTGGTGAGCAGTTCTTC.

This clonotype was counted between two and nine times. The chain joins TRBV10-3 to TRBJ2-7, with D perhaps TRBD2 (7 bases). The CDR3 loop spans 15 amino acids. Trimming removed 10 bases from V and 2 bases from J, with 21 bases in between. Germline loops: CDR1 ENHRY, CDR2 SYGVKD. As DNA, the CDR3 is TGTGCCACCAGGGGTGGGGGGGCCGATCCCTACGAGCAGTACTTC. Protein sequence: CATRGGGADPYEQYF.

This clonotype was observed at least ten times. This chain links TRBV6-1 with TRBJ1-2; D unresolved. The CDR3 runs to 14 residues. Trimming pared 10 bases from V and 6 bases from J, leaving 21 bases between. The germline V gene has CDR1 MNHNS and CDR2 SASEGT. This CDR3 is CATTRGGTSDGYTF. The CDR3 DNA is TGTGCCACCACCCGGGGAGGCACTAGTGATGGCTACACCTTC.

This clonotype was found many times. The V gene is TRBV3-1, the J gene TRBJ1-1; D is unclear. CDR1 is LGHDT, CDR2 YNNKEL, per germline (reference sequence). The CDR3 contains 15 residues. V lost 1 base and J 2 bases, leaving 11 bases between the germline ends. DNA of the CDR3: TGTGCCAGCAGCCAAGCGCAGATACTAAACACTGAAGCTTTCTTT. Protein product: CASSQAQILNTEAFF.

This clonotype came up a few times. V is TRBV19 and J is TRBJ1-1, with D possibly TRBD1 on 6 matching bases. CDR1 is LNHDA and CDR2 is SQIVND in the germline V gene (reference sequence). The CDR3 covers 14 residues. Trimming pared 7 bases from V and 1 base from J, leaving 13 bases between. CDR3 DNA: TGTGCCAGTAATTACAGGGTTACGAACACTGAAGCTTTCTTT. It is translated as CASNYRVTNTEAFF.

This clonotype was counted a few times. The rearrangement uses TRBV7-9 and TRBJ2-1; 11 nucleotides align to TRBD2. V was clipped by 4 bases and J by 6 bases; unmatched bases: 5. Germline loops: CDR1 SEHNR, CDR2 FQNEAQ (reference sequence). The CDR3 spans 15 residues. The CDR3 sequence: CASSSGLAAINEQFF. The CDR3 coding sequence is TGTGCCAGCAGCTCGGGACTAGCGGCCATCAATGAGCAGTTCTTC.

This clonotype occurred many times. This chain uses TRBV11-2 with TRBJ2-7; 8 positions agree with TRBD2. J lost 1 base, V lost 5 bases, and 7 bases had no gene match. The germline V gene has CDR1 SGHAT and CDR2 FQNNGV. The CDR3 consists of 15 residues. CDR3 DNA: TGTGCCAGCAGCCTCACCGGCGGGGGGTCCTACGAGCAGTACTTC. Amino acids: CASSLTGGGSYEQYF.

This clonotype was counted between two and nine times. The chain joins TRBV28 to TRBJ1-1; TRBD1 agrees at 8 bases. This CDR3 spans 17 amino acids. Germline V gene lookup returns CDR1 MDHEN and CDR2 SYDVKM. The trim removed 1 base at V and 1 base at J, leaving 8 bases unmatched. The CDR3: CASSLYRAGGTNTEAFF. Here the CDR3 DNA reads TGTGCCAGCAGTTTATATCGCGCAGGGGGCACGAACACTGAAGCTTTCTTT.

This clonotype was found once. The chain has TRBV2 and TRBJ1-2; 8 bases match TRBD1. Germline assignment: CDR1 SNHLY and CDR2 FYNNEI. V lost 5 bases to trimming and J lost 1 base; unmatched junction nucleotides: 9. The CDR3 totals 16 residues. This CDR3 is CASSSSGTGVNYGYTF. CDR3 DNA: TGTGCCAGCAGTTCCTCCGGGACAGGAGTTAACTATGGCTACACCTTC.

This clonotype was seen repeatedly, ten times or more. This sequence joins TRBV20-1 and TRBJ1-2; D unclear. The CDR3 has 12 residues. V gave up 7 bases and J gave up 4 bases, with 13 bases separating them. Per the germline V gene, CDR1 is DFQATT and CDR2 is SNEGSKA (reference sequence). In DNA form, the CDR3 reads TGCAGTGGATACGACGCCAGCTATGGCTACACCTTC. Translated, it gives CSGYDASYGYTF.

The genes are TRBV6-1 and TRBJ1-4; D is perhaps TRBD1 (6 bases). There are 15 residues in the CDR3. With 4 bases removed from V and 8 bases from J, the gap between germline ends came to 17 bases. From germline, CDR1 is MNHNS and CDR2 SASEGT. The CDR3 loop reads CASSAPPGGAEKLFF. In DNA, the CDR3 is TGTGCCAGCAGTGCTCCCCCGGGGGGCGCCGAAAAACTGTTTTTT.

The table lists this clonotype with a few counts. The rearrangement joins TRBV19 to TRBJ1-5; D is unclear. V shed 5 bases and J shed 2 bases, with 13 bases lying between them. The germline V gene encodes CDR1 LNHDA and CDR2 SQIVND (reference sequence). This CDR3 spans 15 amino acids. The CDR3 sequence is CASSPPQGRNQPQHF. DNA for the CDR3: TGTGCCAGTAGTCCCCCCCAAGGGCGCAATCAGCCCCAGCATTTT.